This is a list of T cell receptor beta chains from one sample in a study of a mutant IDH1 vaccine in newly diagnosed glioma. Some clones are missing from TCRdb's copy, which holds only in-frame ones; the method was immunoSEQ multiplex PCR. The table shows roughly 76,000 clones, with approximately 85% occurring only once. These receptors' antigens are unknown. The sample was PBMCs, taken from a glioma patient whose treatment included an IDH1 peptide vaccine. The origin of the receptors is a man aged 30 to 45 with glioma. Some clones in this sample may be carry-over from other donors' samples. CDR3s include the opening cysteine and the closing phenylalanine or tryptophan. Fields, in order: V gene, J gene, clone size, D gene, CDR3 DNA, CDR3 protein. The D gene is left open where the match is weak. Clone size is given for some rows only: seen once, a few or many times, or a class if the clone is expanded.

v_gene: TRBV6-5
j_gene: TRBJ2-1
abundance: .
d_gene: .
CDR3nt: TGTGCCAGCAGTCCTCTCCTAGCCTCCTACAATGAGCAGTTCTTC
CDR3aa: CASSPLLASYNEQFF

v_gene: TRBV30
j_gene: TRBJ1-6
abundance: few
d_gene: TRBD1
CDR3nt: TGTGCCTGGGACAGGGGGGGTGCTTCACCCCTCCACTTT
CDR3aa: CAWDRGGASPLHF

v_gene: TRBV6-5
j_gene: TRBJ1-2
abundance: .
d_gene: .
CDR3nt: TGTGCCAGCAGCCCCCACAGGTTGGACTATGGCTACACCTTC
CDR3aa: CASSPHRLDYGYTF

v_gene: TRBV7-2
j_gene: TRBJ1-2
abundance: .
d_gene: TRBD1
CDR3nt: TGTGCCAGCAGCTTAGCACCGGGACAGGACCGTTTCGGCTATGGCTACACCTTC
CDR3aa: CASSLAPGQDRFGYGYTF

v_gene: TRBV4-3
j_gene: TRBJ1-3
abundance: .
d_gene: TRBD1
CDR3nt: TGCGCCAGCAGCCAACACGACAGGGGCGGTGGAAACACCATATATTTT
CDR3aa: CASSQHDRGGGNTIYF

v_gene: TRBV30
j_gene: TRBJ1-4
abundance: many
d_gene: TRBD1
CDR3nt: TGTGCCTGGAGTGTGGGACAGATTGAAAAACTGTTTTTT
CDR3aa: CAWSVGQIEKLFF

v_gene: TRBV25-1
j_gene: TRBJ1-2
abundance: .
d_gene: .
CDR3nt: TGTGCCAGCAAGGGCAGAGCTAACTATGGCTACACCTTC
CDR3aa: CASKGRANYGYTF

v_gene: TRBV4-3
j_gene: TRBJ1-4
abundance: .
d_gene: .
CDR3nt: TGCGCCAGCAGCCAAGATCGGACGACTAATGAAAAACTGTTTTTT
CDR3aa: CASSQDRTTNEKLFF

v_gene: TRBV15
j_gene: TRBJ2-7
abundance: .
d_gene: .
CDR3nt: TGTGCCACCAGCAGAGATCGCGCGGCAGACGAGCAGTACTTC
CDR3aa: CATSRDRAADEQYF

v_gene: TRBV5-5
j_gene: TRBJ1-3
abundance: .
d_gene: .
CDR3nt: TGTGCCAGCAGCTTGGCTACTGGAAACACCATATATTTT
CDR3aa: CASSLATGNTIYF

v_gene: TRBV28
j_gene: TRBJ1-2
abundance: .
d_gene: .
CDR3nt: TGTGCCAGCAGTTTAGAGACAGCTAACTATGGCTACACCTTC
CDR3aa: CASSLETANYGYTF

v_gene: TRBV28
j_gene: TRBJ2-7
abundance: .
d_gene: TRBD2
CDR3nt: TGTGCCAGCAGTTCCGGGACTAAACCCTACGAGCAGTACTTC
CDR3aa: CASSSGTKPYEQYF

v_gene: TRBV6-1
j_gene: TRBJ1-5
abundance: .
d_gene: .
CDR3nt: TGTGCCAGCAGTGAGTACCCTAATCAGCCCCAGCATTTT
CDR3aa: CASSEYPNQPQHF

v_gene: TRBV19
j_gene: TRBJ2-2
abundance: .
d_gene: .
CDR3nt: TGTGCCAGCACAGGGGGGGAGGGCCGGGACGGGGAGCTGTTTTTT
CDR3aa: CASTGGEGRDGELFF